One sample yielded the 22 T cell receptor beta chains listed below, sequenced in a study of blood T cell repertoires in COVID-19. Repertoires were generated with immunoSEQ multiplex PCR, while TCRdb's copy carries only in-frame clones and drops some. The sample contains 450,000 to 500,000 clones, 80% to 90% of which appear only once. Sequencing used peripheral blood. The receptor source for this set is a human donor in a cohort sampled during active COVID-19.

V is TRBV6-5 and J is TRBJ2-7, with D possibly TRBD2 on 5 matching bases. Germline V gene sequence: CDR1 MNHEY, CDR2 SVGAGI. The germline V and J ends were trimmed by 0 bases and 2 bases, with 8 bases remaining between them. The CDR3 totals 14 residues. Written as DNA, the CDR3 is TGTGCCAGCAGTTACTCCCGGGGAACCTACGAGCAGTACTTC. Its protein is CASSYSRGTYEQYF.

The V gene is TRBV10-3, the J gene TRBJ2-1; TRBD2 agrees at 13 bases. Germline CDR1 ENHRY, CDR2 SYGVKD. This CDR3 is 17 amino acids long. The trim removed 3 bases at V and 0 bases at J, leaving 2 bases unmatched. The CDR3 nucleotides are TGTGCCATCAGTGATACTAGCGGGAGGGCCTCCTACAATGAGCAGTTCTTC. Its protein is CAISDTSGRASYNEQFF.

The chain combines TRBV5-1 with TRBJ2-1; 9 bases are shared with TRBD1. This CDR3 is built from 15 residues. Germline V gene sequence: CDR1 SGHRS, CDR2 YFSETQ. V lost 2 bases to trimming and J lost 4 bases; unmatched junction nucleotides: 4. The CDR3 sequence is CASSFTGTGYNEQFF. The CDR3 DNA sequence: TGCGCCAGCAGCTTCACCGGGACAGGGTACAATGAGCAGTTCTTC.

This clone was found once. This chain links TRBV28 with TRBJ2-7; no clear D gene. Trimming removed 3 bases at V and 2 bases at J, with 11 bases between. This CDR3 is 14 amino acids long. Germline loops: CDR1 MDHEN, CDR2 SYDVKM. CDR3 residues: CASSFSLATYEQYF. In DNA, the CDR3 is TGTGCCAGCAGTTTTAGCTTGGCAACCTACGAGCAGTACTTC. Complete variable domain (other parts from reference TRBV28 and TRBJ2-7): DVKVTQSSRYLVKRTGEKVFLECVQDMDHENMFWYRQDPGLGLRLIYFSYDVKMKEKGDIPEGYSVSREKKERFSLILESASTNQTSMYLCASSFSLATYEQYFGPGTRLTVT.

The rearrangement joins TRBV30 to TRBJ2-1; D is unclear. The CDR3 has 13 residues. Trimming took 2 bases from V and 2 from J, leaving 7 bases between them. Germline V gene data show CDR1 as GTSNPN and CDR2 as SVGIG (reference sequence). The CDR3: CAWSRSPYNEQFF. The DNA of the CDR3 is TGTGCCTGGAGTCGGAGCCCCTACAATGAGCAGTTCTTC.

The gene calls are TRBV16 and TRBJ1-4; TRBD1 might be the D (6 bases). This CDR3 comprises 16 residues. V was trimmed by 1 base and J by 0 bases, leaving 9 bases between them. CDR1 and CDR2 (germline): KGHSY, FQNENV. This CDR3 reads CASSQFRTATNEKLFF. CDR3 nucleotides: TGTGCCAGCAGCCAATTTAGGACAGCAACTAATGAAAAACTGTTTTTT.

The chain combines TRBV6-2 or TRBV6-3 with TRBJ1-3; perhaps TRBD1 as D (6 bases). The CDR3 sequence is 16 residues long. The ends were cut back, 4 bases at V and 0 bases at J, with 13 bases in the middle. Germline lookup yields CDR1 MNHEY and CDR2 SVGEGT. The CDR3 loop is CASSFDRPFSGNTIYF. Written as DNA, the CDR3 is TGTGCCAGCAGTTTTGACAGGCCATTCTCTGGAAACACCATATATTTT.

V is TRBV4-3 and J is TRBJ2-2, with 12 bases that match TRBD2. The CDR3 spans 19 residues. Unmatched junction bases numbered 9, after V lost 0 bases and J lost 4 bases. Germline CDR1 reads LGHNA; CDR2 reads YSLEER. CDR3 sequence reads: CASSQDFSSSGRATGELFF. The DNA of the CDR3 is TGCGCCAGCAGCCAAGACTTTTCCTCTAGCGGGAGGGCCACCGGGGAGCTGTTTTTT.

As DNA, the CDR3 is TGTGCCACCAGCAGAGAAATTGTAAGGACTAAAGCTTTCTTT. Translation gives CATSREIVRTKAFF. The V gene is TRBV15, the J gene TRBJ1-1; D is unresolved. Germline-derived CDR1 and CDR2 are LNHNV and YYDKDF (reference sequence). This CDR3 region has 14 residues. Between the trimmed V and J ends, which lost 0 bases and 9 bases, there was a span of 14 bases. Variable domain in full (rest from reference TRBV15 and TRBJ1-1): DAMVIQNPRYQVTQFGKPVTLSCSQTLNHNVMYWYQQKSSQAPKLLFHYYDKDFNNEADTPDNFQSRRPNTSFCFLDIRSPGLGDTAMYLCATSREIVRTKAFFGQGTRLTVV.

The rearrangement joins TRBV20-1 to TRBJ1-2, with D perhaps TRBD1 (6 bases). The CDR3 length is 11 residues. CDR1 DFQATT and CDR2 SNEGSKA come from the germline V gene (reference sequence). Trimming cost V 2 bases and J 12 bases, with 13 bases left between them. The CDR3 DNA reads as TGCAGTGCTAGACTTAGGGCAGGGGACACCTTC. The encoded protein is CSARLRAGDTF.

V gene TRBV5-5 combines with J gene TRBJ1-2, with D maybe TRBD1 (5 bases). The ends were cut back, 0 bases at V and 12 bases at J, with 18 bases in the middle. The CDR3 runs 14 residues. Germline CDR1 and CDR2: SGHKS and YYEKEE (reference sequence). The CDR3 sequence: CASSLEPDSSPHTF. DNA for the CDR3: TGTGCCAGCAGCTTGGAACCCGACAGCTCGCCGCACACCTTC.

The rearrangement links TRBV7-2 to TRBJ2-1; 11 positions agree with TRBD2. The V and J ends lost 5 bases and 7 bases, in that order; junction bases with no gene match: 7. Per germline, CDR1 SGHTA and CDR2 FQGNSA. The CDR3 is 15 residues long. The CDR3 sequence is CASSPTSGTRNEQFF. In DNA, the CDR3 is TGTGCCAGCAGCCCGACTAGCGGGACAAGGAATGAGCAGTTCTTC.

V and J are TRBV6-6 and TRBJ1-4, with a possible D match to TRBD1 (5 bases). The CDR3 length is 15 residues. V lost 6 bases to trimming and J lost 3 bases, with 14 bases between them. Germline V gives CDR1 MNHNY, CDR2 SVGAGI (reference sequence). CDR3 DNA sequence: TGTGCCAGCAGGCGGAAACAGGATCCTAATGAAAAACTGTTTTTT. This translates into CASRRKQDPNEKLFF.

The V and J genes are TRBV5-6 and TRBJ1-1; D is ambiguous. In germline, CDR1 is SGHDT, CDR2 YYEEEE. This CDR3 contains 13 residues. V lost 5 bases and J lost 11, with 19 bases in between. The CDR3 DNA is TGTGCCAGCAGTTATGCGGCCAACACTGGGGCTTTCTTT. Residues: CASSYAANTGAFF.

This clone was observed a few times. V gene TRBV19 combines with J gene TRBJ2-2; 7 bases match TRBD1. Germline CDR1 reads LNHDA; CDR2 reads SQIVND (reference sequence). After removal of 6 bases from V and 1 base from J, the junction contained 14 bases not matched to a gene. This CDR3 is 18 amino acids long. For the CDR3, the DNA is TGTGCCAGTAGCCGATTTGGGGAGACAGGGTGGAACACCGGGGAGCTGTTTTTT. It yields the protein CASSRFGETGWNTGELFF.

The chain couples TRBV25-1 to TRBJ2-3; 8 bases fit TRBD2. Trimming at V came to 7 bases and at J to 4 bases, leaving 13 bases not matched to a gene. This CDR3 spans 16 amino acids. Germline CDR1 and CDR2: MGHDK and SYGVNS. As DNA, the CDR3 is TGTGCCAGCACCCCCAGAACCAGCGGGAGTTCAGATACGCAGTATTTT. As protein: CASTPRTSGSSDTQYF.

Written as DNA, the CDR3 is TGTGCCAGTAGTCCGCTAGCGGGAGGAAACAATGAGCAGTTCTTC. Translated: CASSPLAGGNNEQFF. V usage is TRBV19 and J usage is TRBJ2-1; 11 bases match TRBD2. Per germline, CDR1 LNHDA and CDR2 SQIVND (reference sequence). The CDR3 is 15 amino acids. V shed 5 bases and J 5 bases; nucleotides not matched to a gene: 5.

This sequence joins TRBV5-4 and TRBJ2-1, with TRBD2 as a possible D gene (5 bases). The CDR3 spans 15 residues. CDR1 is SGHNT and CDR2 is YYREEE in the germline V gene (reference sequence). Trimming left V 0 bases short and J 1 base short, with 8 bases between. This chain's CDR3 is CASSLAGKSYNEQFF. The DNA of the CDR3 is TGTGCCAGCAGCTTGGCGGGAAAGTCCTACAATGAGCAGTTCTTC.

The V call is TRBV5-4, the J call TRBJ2-7; TRBD1 matches at 11 bases. Trimming at V came to 0 bases and at J to 3 bases, leaving 2 bases not matched to a gene. Germline V lookup: CDR1 SGHNT, CDR2 YYREEE (reference sequence). The CDR3 runs 15 residues. This CDR3 is CASSLGGQGVYEQYF. CDR3 DNA: TGTGCCAGCAGCTTGGGGGGACAGGGGGTCTACGAGCAGTACTTC. The full variable domain, in which reference TRBV5-4 and TRBJ2-7 provide the parts outside the CDR3, is ETGVTQSPTHLIKTRGQQVTLRCSSQSGHNTVSWYQQALGQGPQFIFQYYREEENGRGNFPPRFSGLQFPNYSSELNVNALELDDSALYLCASSLGGQGVYEQYFGPGTRLTVT.

V is TRBV5-8 and J is TRBJ2-1; 7 positions agree with TRBD1. CDR3 length: 13 amino acids. CDR1 and CDR2 from the germline V gene are SGHTS and YDEGEE. Trimming took 0 bases from V and 7 from J; bases not matched to a gene: 1. The CDR3 sequence: CASSLGRGNEQFF. CDR3 bases: TGTGCCAGCAGCTTGGGCAGGGGGAATGAGCAGTTCTTC.

The V and J genes are TRBV28 and TRBJ1-1; 9 bases are shared with TRBD1. CDR1 and CDR2 from the germline V gene are MDHEN and SYDVKM. The CDR3 totals 13 residues. The V segment lost 5 bases and the J segment 7 bases; nucleotides outside the gene matches: 5. The CDR3 here is CASSQQGANEAFF. The CDR3 DNA sequence: TGTGCCAGCAGTCAACAGGGGGCAAATGAAGCTTTCTTT.

This sequence joins TRBV24-1 and TRBJ1-5; 8 bases align to TRBD1. The V gene's germline CDR1 is KGHDR and CDR2 SFDVKD. The CDR3 runs to 17 residues. V was pared by 3 bases and J by 4 bases, with 10 bases of the junction left unmatched. In DNA, the CDR3 is TGTGCCACCAGTGATACCGGTGGCCAGGGGGCTAATCAGCCCCAGCATTTT. Its translation is CATSDTGGQGANQPQHF.